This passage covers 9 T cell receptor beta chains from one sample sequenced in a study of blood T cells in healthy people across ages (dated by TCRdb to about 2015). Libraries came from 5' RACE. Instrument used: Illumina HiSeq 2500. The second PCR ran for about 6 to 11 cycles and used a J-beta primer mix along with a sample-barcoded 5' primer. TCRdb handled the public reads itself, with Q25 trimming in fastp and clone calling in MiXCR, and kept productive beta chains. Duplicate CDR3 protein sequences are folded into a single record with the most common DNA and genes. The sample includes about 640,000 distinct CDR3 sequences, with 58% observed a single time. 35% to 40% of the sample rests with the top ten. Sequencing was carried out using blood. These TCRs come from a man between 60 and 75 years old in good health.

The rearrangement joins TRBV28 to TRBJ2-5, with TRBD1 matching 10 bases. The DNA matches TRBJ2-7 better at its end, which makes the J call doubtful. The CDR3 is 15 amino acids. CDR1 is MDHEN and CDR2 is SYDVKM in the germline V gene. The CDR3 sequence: CASSAGGTGDDEQYF. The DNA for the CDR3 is TGTGCCAGCAGCGCGGGCGGGACAGGGGATGACGAGCAGTACTTC.

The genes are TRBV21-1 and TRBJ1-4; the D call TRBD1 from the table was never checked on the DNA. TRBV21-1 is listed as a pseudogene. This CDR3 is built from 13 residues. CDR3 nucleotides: TGTGCCAGCAGCAGTGATCGCCTGTCAAAACTGTTTTTT. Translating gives CASSSDRLSKLFF.

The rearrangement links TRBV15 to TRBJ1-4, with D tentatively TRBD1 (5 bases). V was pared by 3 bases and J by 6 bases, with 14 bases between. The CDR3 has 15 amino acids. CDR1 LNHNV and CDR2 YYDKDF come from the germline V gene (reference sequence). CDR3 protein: CATSSVRALYEKLFF. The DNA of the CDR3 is TGTGCCACCAGCAGCGTCAGGGCCCTTTATGAAAAACTGTTTTTT.

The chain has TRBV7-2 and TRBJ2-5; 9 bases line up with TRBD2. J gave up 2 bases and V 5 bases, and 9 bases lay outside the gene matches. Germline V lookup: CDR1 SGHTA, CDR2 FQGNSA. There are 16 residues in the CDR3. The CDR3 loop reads CASSLNPGLAQETQYF. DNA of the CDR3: TGTGCCAGCAGCCTCAACCCGGGACTAGCACAAGAGACCCAGTACTTC.

CDR3 amino acids: CAAEHGRGGEQYF. The CDR3 nucleotides are TGTGCCGCTGAGCACGGCAGAGGAGGCGAGCAGTACTTC. The chain employs TRBV6-5 and TRBJ2-7; D is possibly TRBD2 (5 bases). The V gene's germline CDR1 is MNHEY and CDR2 SVGAGI. Trimming took 11 bases from V and 6 from J, leaving 20 bases between them. The CDR3 has 13 amino acids.

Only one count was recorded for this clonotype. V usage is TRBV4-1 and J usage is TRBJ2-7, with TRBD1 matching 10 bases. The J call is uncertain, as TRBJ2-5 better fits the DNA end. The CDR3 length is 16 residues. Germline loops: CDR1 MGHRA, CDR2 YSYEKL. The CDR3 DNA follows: TGCGCCAGCAGCGACAGAGGGACAGGGGTGTTCGAGACCCAGTACTTC. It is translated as CASSDRGTGVFETQYF.

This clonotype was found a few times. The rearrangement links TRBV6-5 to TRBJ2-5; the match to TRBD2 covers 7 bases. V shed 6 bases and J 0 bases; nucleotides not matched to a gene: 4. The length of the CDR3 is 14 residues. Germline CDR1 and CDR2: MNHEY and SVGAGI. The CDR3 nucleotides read TGTGCCAGCAGCGCCGGGGGGTACCAAGAGACCCAGTACTTC. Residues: CASSAGGYQETQYF.

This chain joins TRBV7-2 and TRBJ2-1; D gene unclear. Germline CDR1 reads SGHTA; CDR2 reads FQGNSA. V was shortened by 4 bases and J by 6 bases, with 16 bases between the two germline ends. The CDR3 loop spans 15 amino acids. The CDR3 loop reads CASSSNSSPFNEQFF. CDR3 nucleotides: TGTGCCAGCAGCTCCAACAGCTCACCGTTCAATGAGCAGTTCTTC.

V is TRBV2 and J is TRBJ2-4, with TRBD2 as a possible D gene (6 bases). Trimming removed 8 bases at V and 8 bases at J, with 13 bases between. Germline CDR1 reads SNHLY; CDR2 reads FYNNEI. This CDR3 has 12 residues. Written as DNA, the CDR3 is TGTGCCAGCGGGGACTTGCGGGACATTCAGTACTTC. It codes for CASGDLRDIQYF.